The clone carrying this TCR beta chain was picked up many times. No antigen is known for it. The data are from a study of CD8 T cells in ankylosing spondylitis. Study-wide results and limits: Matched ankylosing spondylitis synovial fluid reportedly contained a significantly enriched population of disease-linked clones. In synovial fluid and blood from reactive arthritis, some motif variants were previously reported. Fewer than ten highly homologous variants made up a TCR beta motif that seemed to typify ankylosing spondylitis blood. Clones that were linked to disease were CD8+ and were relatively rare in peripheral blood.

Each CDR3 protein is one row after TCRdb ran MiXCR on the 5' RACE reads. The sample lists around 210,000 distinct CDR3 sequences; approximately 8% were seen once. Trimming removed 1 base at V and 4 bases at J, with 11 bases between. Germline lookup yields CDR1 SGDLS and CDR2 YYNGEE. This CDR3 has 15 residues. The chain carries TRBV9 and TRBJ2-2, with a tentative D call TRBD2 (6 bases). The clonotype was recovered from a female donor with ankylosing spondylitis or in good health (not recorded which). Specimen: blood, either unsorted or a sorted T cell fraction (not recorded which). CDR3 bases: TGTGCCAGCAGCGTAAGGCCGGGACTCACCGGGGAGCTGTTTTTT. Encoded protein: CASSVRPGLTGELFF.